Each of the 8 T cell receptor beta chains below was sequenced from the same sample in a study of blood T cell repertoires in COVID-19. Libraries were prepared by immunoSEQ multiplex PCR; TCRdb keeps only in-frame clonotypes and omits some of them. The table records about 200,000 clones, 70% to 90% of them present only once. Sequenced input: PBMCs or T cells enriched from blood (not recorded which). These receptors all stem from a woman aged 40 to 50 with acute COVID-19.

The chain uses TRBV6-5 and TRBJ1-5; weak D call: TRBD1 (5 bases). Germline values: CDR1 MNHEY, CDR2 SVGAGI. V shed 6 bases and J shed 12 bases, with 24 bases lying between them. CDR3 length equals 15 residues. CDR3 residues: CASSPDATVNEFQHF. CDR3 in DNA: TGTGCCAGCAGCCCGGATGCGACAGTGAATGAATTCCAGCATTTT.

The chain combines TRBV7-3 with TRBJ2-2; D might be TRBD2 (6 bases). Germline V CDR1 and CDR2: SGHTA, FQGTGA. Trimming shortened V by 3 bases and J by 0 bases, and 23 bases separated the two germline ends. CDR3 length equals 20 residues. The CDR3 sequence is CASSFSGQRVLPANTGELFF. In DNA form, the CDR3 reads TGTGCCAGCAGCTTTTCAGGGCAGCGGGTTCTTCCCGCGAACACCGGGGAGCTGTTTTTT.

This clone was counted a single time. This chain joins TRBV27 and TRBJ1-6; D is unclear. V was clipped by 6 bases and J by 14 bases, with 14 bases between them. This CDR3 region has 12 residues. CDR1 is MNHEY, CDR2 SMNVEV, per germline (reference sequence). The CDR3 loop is CASRNSRGALHF. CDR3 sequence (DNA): TGTGCCAGCAGAAACTCACGGGGTGCCCTCCACTTT.

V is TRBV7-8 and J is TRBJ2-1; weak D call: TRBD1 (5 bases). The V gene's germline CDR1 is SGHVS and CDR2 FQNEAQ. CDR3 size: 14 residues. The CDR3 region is CASRNRSIYNEQFF. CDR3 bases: TGTGCTTCCCGGAACAGGAGCATCTACAATGAGCAGTTCTTC.

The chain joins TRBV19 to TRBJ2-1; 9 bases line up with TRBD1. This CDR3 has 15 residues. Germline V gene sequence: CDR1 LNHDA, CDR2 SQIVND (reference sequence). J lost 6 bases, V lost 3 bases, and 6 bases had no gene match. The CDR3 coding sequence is TGTGCCAGTAGTATTGGGACAGGGAGGCTCAATGAGCAGTTCTTC. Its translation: CASSIGTGRLNEQFF.

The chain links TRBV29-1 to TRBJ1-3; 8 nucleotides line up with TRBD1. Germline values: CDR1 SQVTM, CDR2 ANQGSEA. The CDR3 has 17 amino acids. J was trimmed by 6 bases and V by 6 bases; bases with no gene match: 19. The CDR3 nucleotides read TGCAGCGTCTACCTAGCCCCTACGACAGGGGAGGAAAACACCATATATTTT. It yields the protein CSVYLAPTTGEENTIYF. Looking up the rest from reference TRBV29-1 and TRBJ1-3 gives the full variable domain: SAVISQKPSRDICQRGTSLTIQCQVDSQVTMMFWYRQQPGQSLTLIATANQGSEATYESGFVIDKFPISRPNLTFSTLTVSNMSPEDSSIYLCSVYLAPTTGEENTIYFGEGSWLTVV.

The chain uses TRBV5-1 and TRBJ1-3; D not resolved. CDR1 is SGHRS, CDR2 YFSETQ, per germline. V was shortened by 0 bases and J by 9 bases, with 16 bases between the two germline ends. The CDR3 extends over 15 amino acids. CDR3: CASSLEGPGKSTIYF. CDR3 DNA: TGCGCCAGCAGCTTGGAGGGCCCCGGGAAAAGCACCATATATTTT.

CDR3 DNA sequence: TGTGCCAGCAGCTTAGATGACAGGGTCGATGGCTACACCTTC. It codes for CASSLDDRVDGYTF. The chain couples TRBV7-9 to TRBJ1-2, with 7 positions matching TRBD1. Looked up from germline, CDR1 is SEHNR and CDR2 is FQNEAQ (reference sequence). This CDR3 contains 14 residues. V lost 1 base to trimming and J lost 6 bases; unmatched junction nucleotides: 5.